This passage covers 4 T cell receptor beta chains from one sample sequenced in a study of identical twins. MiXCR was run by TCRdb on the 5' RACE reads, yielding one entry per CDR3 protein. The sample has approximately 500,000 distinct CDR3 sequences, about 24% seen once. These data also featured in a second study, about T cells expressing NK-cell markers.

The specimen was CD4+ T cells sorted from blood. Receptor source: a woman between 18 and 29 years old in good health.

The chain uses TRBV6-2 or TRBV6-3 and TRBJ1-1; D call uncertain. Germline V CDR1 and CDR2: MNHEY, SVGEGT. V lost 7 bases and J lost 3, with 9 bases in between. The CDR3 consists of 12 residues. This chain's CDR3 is CASTRAYTEAFF. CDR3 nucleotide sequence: TGTGCCAGCACCCGCGCCTACACTGAAGCTTTCTTT.

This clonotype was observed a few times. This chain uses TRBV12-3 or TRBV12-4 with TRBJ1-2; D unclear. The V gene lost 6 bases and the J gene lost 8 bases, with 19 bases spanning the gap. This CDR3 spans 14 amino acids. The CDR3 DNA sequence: TGTGCCAGCAGCCATACCGGGTCTCCGAAGGGCTACACCTTC. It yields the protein CASSHTGSPKGYTF.

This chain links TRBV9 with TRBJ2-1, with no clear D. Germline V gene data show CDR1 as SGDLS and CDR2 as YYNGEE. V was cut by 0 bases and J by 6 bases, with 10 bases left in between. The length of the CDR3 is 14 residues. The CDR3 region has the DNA TGTGCCAGCAGCGTAGCCCCGCTTGGCAATGAGCAGTTCTTC. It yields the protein CASSVAPLGNEQFF.

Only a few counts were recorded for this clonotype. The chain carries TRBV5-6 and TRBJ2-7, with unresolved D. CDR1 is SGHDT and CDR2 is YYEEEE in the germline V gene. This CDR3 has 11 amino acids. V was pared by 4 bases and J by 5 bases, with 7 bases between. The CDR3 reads CASSTGHEQYF. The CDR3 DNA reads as TGTGCCAGCAGCACCGGACACGAGCAGTACTTC.